Presented here are 21 T cell receptor beta chains from one specimen sequenced in a study of shared clonotypes between healthy human individuals. Repertoires were generated with immunoSEQ multiplex PCR, while TCRdb's copy carries only in-frame clones and drops some. The sample includes around 2.1 million clones, around 95% of them seen just once. Source material: naive CD4+ T cells sorted from blood. Subset defined: CD45RA+ positively selected. The receptors were gathered from a man aged 18 to 30 in good health.

V gene TRBV7-2 combines with J gene TRBJ2-5, with TRBD2 matching over 7 bases. Germline V gene sequence: CDR1 SGHTA, CDR2 FQGNSA. The V and J ends lost 4 bases and 5 bases, in that order; junction bases with no gene match: 4. This CDR3 region has 13 residues. DNA of the CDR3: TGTGCCAGCAGCTACGGACTAGTGGAGACCCAGTACTTC. It is translated as CASSYGLVETQYF.

V and J are TRBV2 and TRBJ1-1, with a possible D match to TRBD1 (6 bases). V lost 7 bases and J 1 base, leaving 22 bases between the germline ends. Germline V lookup: CDR1 SNHLY, CDR2 FYNNEI. There are 17 residues in the CDR3. The CDR3 DNA reads TGTGCCAGCACAAAGAAAGGACAGAGCCTGGGGAACACTGAAGCTTTCTTT. Its translation: CASTKKGQSLGNTEAFF.

V usage is TRBV20-1 and J usage is TRBJ2-1; TRBD2 agrees at 7 bases. CDR1 DFQATT and CDR2 SNEGSKA come from the germline V gene (reference sequence). Trimming took 6 bases from V and 10 from J; bases not matched to a gene: 3. This CDR3 has 10 residues. The CDR3 bases are TGCAGTGCCAAAGCGGGAGAGCAGTTCTTC. Its protein is CSAKAGEQFF.

As concerns this clone: Other DNA sequences in this sample translate to the same CDR3. The genes are TRBV5-1 and TRBJ2-7; perhaps D is TRBD1 or TRBD2 (5 bases each). V was shortened by 0 bases and J by 4 bases, with 11 bases between the two germline ends. This CDR3 has 14 amino acids. The germline V gene encodes CDR1 SGHRS and CDR2 YFSETQ. The CDR3: CASSLEGTGYEQYF. In nucleotides, the CDR3 is TGCGCCAGCAGCTTGGAAGGGACGGGTTACGAGCAGTACTTC.

The J gene is TRBJ1-6, the V gene TRBV19, with D perhaps matching TRBD1 (6 bases). Germline V CDR1 and CDR2: LNHDA, SQIVND (reference sequence). V lost 5 bases and J 7 bases, leaving 15 bases between the germline ends. The CDR3 spans 15 residues. CDR3 DNA: TGTGCCAGTAGTGATACAGGGACCGGAAATTCACCCCTCCACTTT. As protein: CASSDTGTGNSPLHF.

The rearrangement joins TRBV27 to TRBJ1-1; D gene uncertain. Germline loops: CDR1 MNHEY, CDR2 SMNVEV (reference sequence). V lost 6 bases and J lost 1, with 12 bases in between. The CDR3 is 14 amino acids. The CDR3 loop reads CASRTLLGNTEAFF. The CDR3 DNA sequence: TGTGCCAGCAGAACCTTGTTAGGGAACACTGAAGCTTTCTTT.

The chain links TRBV29-1 to TRBJ2-1; TRBD2 aligns across 8 bases. Trimming at V came to 5 bases and at J to 0 bases, leaving 3 bases not matched to a gene. This CDR3 contains 14 residues. CDR1 SQVTM and CDR2 ANQGSEA come from the germline V gene. CDR3 DNA: TGCAGCGTTCAAAGCGGGAGCTCCTACAATGAGCAGTTCTTC. Its protein product is CSVQSGSSYNEQFF.

The chain joins TRBV7-2 to TRBJ2-5; TRBD2 matches 9 bases. The V and J ends lost 7 bases and 2 bases, in that order; junction bases with no gene match: 11. The germline gives CDR1 SGHTA, CDR2 FQGNSA. This CDR3 region has 16 residues. In DNA, the CDR3 is TGTGCCAGCACCTCTAGTGGTCTAGCGGGACAAGAGACCCAGTACTTC. Protein: CASTSSGLAGQETQYF. Drawing the rest from reference TRBV7-2 and TRBJ2-5, the complete variable domain is GAGVSQSPSNKVTEKGKDVELRCDPISGHTALYWYRQSLGQGLEFLIYFQGNSAPDKSGLPSDRFSAERTGGSVSTLTIQRTQQEDSAVYLCASTSSGLAGQETQYFGPGTRLLVL.

As for this clone: Additional DNA sequences in this sample encode the identical CDR3. V gene TRBV6-6 combines with J gene TRBJ2-5; perhaps TRBD2 as D (5 bases). V was cut by 0 bases and J by 4 bases, with 9 bases left in between. The CDR3 totals 14 residues. Germline-derived CDR1 and CDR2 are MNHNY and SVGAGI (reference sequence). The CDR3 region is CASSYSRGLETQYF. The CDR3 DNA sequence: TGTGCCAGCAGTTACTCTAGAGGGTTAGAGACCCAGTACTTC.

As concerns this clone: This specimen includes other DNA sequences encoding the same CDR3. This chain links TRBV6-1 with TRBJ1-5; D is unresolved. V lost 3 bases to trimming and J lost 0 bases, with 6 bases between them. Per the germline V gene, CDR1 is MNHNS and CDR2 is SASEGT. CDR3 length: 14 amino acids. The CDR3, as DNA: TGTGCCAGCAGTGAGGTGGATAGCAATCAGCCCCAGCATTTT. Encoded protein: CASSEVDSNQPQHF.

The rearrangement uses TRBV29-1 and TRBJ1-1; a weak D match, TRBD1 (5 bases). CDR1 is SQVTM, CDR2 ANQGSEA, per germline. The CDR3 spans 13 residues. V shed 6 bases and J shed 6 bases, with 17 bases lying between them. In DNA, the CDR3 is TGCAGCGTCCCCCAGGGCGGTAGGGCTGAAGCTTTCTTT. Translating gives CSVPQGGRAEAFF. Combining the CDR3 with reference TRBV29-1 and TRBJ1-1 gives the whole variable domain SAVISQKPSRDICQRGTSLTIQCQVDSQVTMMFWYRQQPGQSLTLIATANQGSEATYESGFVIDKFPISRPNLTFSTLTVSNMSPEDSSIYLCSVPQGGRAEAFFGQGTRLTVV.

V usage is TRBV30 and J usage is TRBJ1-2; TRBD1 aligns across 7 bases. The CDR3 is 13 residues long. Per the germline V gene, CDR1 is GTSNPN and CDR2 is SVGIG (reference sequence). With V trimmed by 1 base and J by 6 bases, 5 bases remained unmatched. CDR3: CAWSGRTGDGYTF. DNA for the CDR3: TGTGCCTGGAGTGGGCGAACAGGGGATGGCTACACCTTC.

This clone was found a few times. The chain joins TRBV30 to TRBJ1-1; the match to TRBD1 covers 7 bases. CDR3 size: 12 residues. Germline values: CDR1 GTSNPN, CDR2 SVGIG (reference sequence). Trimming at V came to 8 bases and at J to 5 bases, leaving 8 bases not matched to a gene. CDR3 amino acids: CATSQTGTEAFF. CDR3 coding DNA: TGTGCCACCTCTCAGACAGGGACTGAAGCTTTCTTT.

Regarding this clone: Other DNA sequences within the sample encode an identical CDR3. CDR3 loop: CASSGQGGNTIYF. In DNA form, the CDR3 reads TGTGCCAGCAGTGGTCAGGGCGGAAACACCATATATTTT. The rearrangement uses TRBV6-1 and TRBJ1-3; perhaps TRBD1 as D (5 bases). V lost 4 bases, J lost 4 bases, and 8 bases lay in between. The CDR3 has 13 amino acids. The V gene's germline CDR1 is MNHNS and CDR2 SASEGT.

CDR3 sequence: CASSQDTIYNEQFF. In DNA, the CDR3 is TGTGCCAGCAGCCAAGACACCATTTACAATGAGCAGTTCTTC. The V gene is TRBV7-2, the J gene TRBJ2-1; D gene ambiguous. The CDR3 length is 14 residues. Germline CDR1 SGHTA, CDR2 FQGNSA. V lost 5 bases and J 4 bases, leaving 12 bases between the germline ends.

This clone was counted a single time. V is TRBV7-9 and J is TRBJ2-3, with D possibly TRBD1 on 6 matching bases. This CDR3 comprises 16 residues. Germline V lookup: CDR1 SEHNR, CDR2 FQNEAQ (reference sequence). V was cut by 5 bases and J by 3 bases, with 18 bases left in between. CDR3 nucleotide sequence: TGTGCCAGCAGCCCCCCCCCGCGCACAGGGACAGATACGCAGTATTTT. Translation gives CASSPPPRTGTDTQYF.

This clone came up once. This rearrangement joins TRBV7-9 to TRBJ1-6; TRBD1 aligns across 7 bases. V dropped 5 bases and J dropped 7; count of bases not matched to a gene: 5. CDR1 SEHNR and CDR2 FQNEAQ come from the germline V gene (reference sequence). This CDR3 region has 14 residues. CDR3 sequence reads: CASSGGQFNSPLHF. In nucleotides, the CDR3 is TGTGCCAGCAGCGGGGGACAGTTCAATTCACCCCTCCACTTT.

This clone was seen once. The V and J genes are TRBV6-1 and TRBJ1-3; D is possibly TRBD1 (5 bases). V lost 3 bases and J 4 bases, leaving 7 bases between the germline ends. The CDR3 totals 13 residues. CDR1 is MNHNS, CDR2 SASEGT, per germline. The CDR3 reads CASSDWGGNTIYF. CDR3 DNA sequence: TGTGCCAGCAGTGATTGGGGGGGAAACACCATATATTTT.

This rearrangement joins TRBV28 to TRBJ2-5; D is unresolved. The CDR3 length is 14 residues. The ends were cut back, 2 bases at V and 1 base at J, with 8 bases in the middle. Germline loops: CDR1 MDHEN, CDR2 SYDVKM. CDR3 loop: CASSLGRSQETQYF. The DNA of the CDR3 is TGTGCCAGCAGTTTAGGGCGGTCCCAAGAGACCCAGTACTTC.

This chain uses TRBV27 with TRBJ2-1; D might be TRBD2 (5 bases). V was trimmed by 6 bases and J by 0 bases, leaving 15 bases between them. Germline V lookup: CDR1 MNHEY, CDR2 SMNVEV (reference sequence). CDR3 length equals 16 residues. The CDR3 nucleotides are TGTGCCAGCAGCCGTACCAGCGCGGGCTCCTACAATGAGCAGTTCTTC. Protein product: CASSRTSAGSYNEQFF.

A remark on this clone: The same CDR3 can be traced to other DNA sequences in this sample. The CDR3 nucleotides read TGTGCCAGCAGCTTAGACAGGGGTCAGCCCCAGCATTTT. Residues: CASSLDRGQPQHF. The V and J genes are TRBV5-4 and TRBJ1-5; 8 nucleotides line up with TRBD1. The CDR3 contains 13 residues. Per the germline V gene, CDR1 is SGHNT and CDR2 is YYREEE (reference sequence). The ends lost 2 bases at V and 6 bases at J; junction bases unmatched: 1.